These 8 T cell receptor beta chains came from one sample sequenced in a study of blood T cell repertoires in COVID-19 (dated by TCRdb to 2019 to 2021). The library was prepared using the immunoSEQ multiplex PCR assay. This immuneACCESS table, as held by TCRdb, lists in-frame sequences with V and J called but not all clones. Of the missing ones, under half trace to an unresolved V gene in checked studies; the others have no known cause. The sample table records approximately 450,000 clones; 80% to 90% of these occur just once. The ten top clones hold around 1.1% of the sample. The sample was PBMCs or T cells enriched from blood (not recorded which). The receptor set was obtained from a man aged 25 to 40 who had recovered from COVID-19.

For this clone: Other DNA variants within this sample encode the same CDR3. The rearrangement joins TRBV18 to TRBJ2-7; 7 bases are a match to TRBD1. CDR1 is KGHSH and CDR2 is LQKENI in the germline V gene. The CDR3 has 12 residues. The ends lost 5 bases at V and 4 bases at J; junction bases unmatched: 2. The chain's CDR3 is CASSRQGYEQYF. The DNA for the CDR3 is TGTGCCAGCTCAAGACAGGGTTACGAGCAGTACTTC.

This chain connects TRBV28 to TRBJ1-2; the D gene is possibly TRBD1 (5 bases). The CDR3 totals 11 residues. Trimming took off 9 bases at V and 3 bases at J, with 8 bases between the two ends. Germline V lookup: CDR1 MDHEN, CDR2 SYDVKM. CDR3 sequence: CASGGYYGYTF. The CDR3 DNA reads as TGTGCCAGTGGGGGGTACTATGGCTACACCTTC.

The chain has TRBV10-3 and TRBJ2-7, with TRBD2 matching 14 bases. Trimming removed 6 bases from V and 0 bases from J; junction bases left unmatched: 10. CDR1 and CDR2 from the germline V gene are ENHRY and SYGVKD. The CDR3 has 18 residues. The CDR3 nucleotides are TGTGCCATCAGCGCTGCGACCGGGACTAGCGGGAGCTCCTACGAGCAGTACTTC. Its translation: CAISAATGTSGSSYEQYF.

The chain has TRBV4-1 and TRBJ2-1, with D tentatively TRBD1 (6 bases). V lost 2 bases, J lost 8 bases, and 7 bases lay in between. In germline, CDR1 is MGHRA, CDR2 YSYEKL. CDR3 length: 12 amino acids. The CDR3 bases are TGCGCCAGCAGCCAATCAGGGGATGAGCAGTTCTTC. This sequence encodes CASSQSGDEQFF.

The J gene is TRBJ1-3, the V gene TRBV7-2, with D maybe TRBD1 (6 bases). CDR1 is SGHTA and CDR2 is FQGNSA in the germline V gene. The CDR3 runs 16 residues. The V end was cut by 0 bases, the J end by 0 bases, with 9 bases between. CDR3 sequence reads: CASSLATGLSGNTIYF. CDR3 bases: TGTGCCAGCAGCTTAGCTACAGGGCTCTCTGGAAACACCATATATTTT.

The chain carries TRBV27 and TRBJ2-7, with a tentative D call TRBD2 (5 bases). Trimming stripped 5 bases from V and 4 bases from J, with 21 bases between. Germline CDR1 reads MNHEY; CDR2 reads SMNVEV (reference sequence). The CDR3 spans 16 residues. The CDR3 is CASSRFTGLRVYEQYF. CDR3 DNA sequence: TGTGCCAGCAGTCGGTTTACGGGGTTAAGGGTATACGAGCAGTACTTC.

The rearrangement joins TRBV24-1 to TRBJ2-7; D is unresolved. CDR1 KGHDR and CDR2 SFDVKD come from the germline V gene. The CDR3 extends over 14 amino acids. Trimming stripped 5 bases from V and 2 bases from J, with 12 bases between. The CDR3 region is CATSGFAEPYEQYF. The CDR3 region has the DNA TGTGCCACCAGTGGATTCGCGGAACCCTACGAGCAGTACTTC.

V is TRBV11-2 and J is TRBJ2-7, with 7 bases matching TRBD2. CDR1 is SGHAT and CDR2 is FQNNGV in the germline V gene. Trimming cost V 6 bases and J 1 base; bases outside gene matches: 12. This CDR3 contains 16 residues. CDR3 region: CASSPLERGQSYEQYF. The CDR3 DNA sequence: TGTGCCAGCAGTCCCCTGGAGCGGGGTCAATCCTACGAGCAGTACTTC.